This note documents a single TCR beta chain sequence. What it binds is not known. The data were obtained in a study of blood T cells in healthy people across ages. Study findings and constraints: Possibly, changes in expanded clonotypes were confounded because donor CMV status was unknown. With naive T cell percentage, TCR beta diversity showed a strong correlation.

Samples had at least 6.5 million PBMCs isolated from them. PCR was performed a second time for about 6 to 12 cycles using a sample-barcoded 5' primer and a J-beta primer mix. Each CDR3 protein is one row after TCRdb ran MiXCR on the 5' RACE reads. The sample includes roughly 1.9 million distinct CDR3 sequences, 35% to 50% of them seen just once. The TCR originated in a human donor in good health. The sample was blood.

The CDR3 DNA sequence: TGTGCCAGCTCAAGCGACCGGGACAGGAACTCCTACGAGCAGTACTTC. Translating gives CASSSDRDRNSYEQYF. The V call is TRBV18, the J call TRBJ2-7; 8 bases are shared with TRBD1. Trimming took 5 bases from V and 0 from J; bases not matched to a gene: 9. This CDR3 region has 16 residues. CDR1 is KGHSH and CDR2 is LQKENI in the germline V gene. The full variable domain, completed using reference TRBV18 and TRBJ2-7, is NAGVMQNPRHLVRRRGQEARLRCSPMKGHSHVYWYRQLPEEGLKFMVYLQKENIIDESGMPKERFSAEFPKEGPSILRIQQVVRGDSAAYFCASSSDRDRNSYEQYFGPGTRLTVT.